This T cell receptor beta chain appears in the sequencing data of a study of human T cells and chemical hapten exposure. Study overall: Small pooled library volume differences mainly caused per-sample TCR yield variation. Study outcomes and limitations: No shift was seen in TCRs above 1 in 1000 frequency with DPC sensitization. With patch test score, the counts of PT1 expanded TCRs showed a positive correlation.

Time point in this sample: patch test 3, about 24 weeks after DPC sensitization. Treatment denoted: therapeutic diphenylcyclopropenone sensitization with weekly scalp DPC. Alopecia patients between 18 and 70 years old and suitable for DPC were used as donors. Ten or more counts support this clonotype. Its antigen remains unidentified. A single record per CDR3 protein comes from TCRdb applying MiXCR to the RACE reads. The sample holds tens of thousands of distinct CDR3 sequences, more than 9.5% seen once. The sample in question was whole blood, obtained in connection with sensitization to the hapten diphenylcyclopropenone (DPC). This receptor was obtained from a woman between 40 and 50 years old with alopecia areata. Some clones in this sample may be carry-over from other donors' samples.

The CDR3 here is CASTATPGLAKNIQYF. In nucleotides, the CDR3 is TGTGCCAGCACCGCCACCCCGGGACTAGCCAAAAACATTCAGTACTTC. The chain employs TRBV28 and TRBJ2-4, with D maybe TRBD2 (6 bases). V lost 7 bases and J 0 bases, leaving 16 bases between the germline ends. This CDR3 contains 16 residues. Germline V CDR1 and CDR2: MDHEN, SYDVKM. Based on the CDR3 plus reference TRBV28 and TRBJ2-4, the full variable domain is DVKVTQSSRYLVKRTGEKVFLECVQDMDHENMFWYRQDPGLGLRLIYFSYDVKMKEKGDIPEGYSVSREKKERFSLILESASTNQTSMYLCASTATPGLAKNIQYFGAGTRLSVL.